Following are 32 T cell receptor beta chains from one sample sequenced in a study of T cell clones after liver transplantation. Sequencing was performed with immunoSEQ multiplex PCR; in TCRdb, only in-frame clones are kept and a portion is missing. The table includes fewer than 70,000 clones, about 70% detected once. Sequencing used CD4+ T cells from blood, obtained before liver transplant. Receptors originate from a human donor who received a liver transplant.

The gene calls are TRBV18 and TRBJ1-3; the D gene is possibly TRBD1 (5 bases). CDR1 is KGHSH, CDR2 LQKENI, per germline. Trimming stripped 3 bases from V and 8 bases from J, with 11 bases between. The CDR3 covers 13 residues. The CDR3 protein is CASSPDGGDTIYF. The CDR3 DNA sequence: TGTGCCAGCTCACCCGACGGGGGAGACACCATATATTTT.

The gene calls are TRBV12-5 and TRBJ1-1; TRBD1 is a possible D gene (6 bases). The length of the CDR3 is 15 residues. Per the germline V gene, CDR1 is LGHNT and CDR2 is FRNRAP. Trimming cost V 2 bases and J 3 bases, with 13 bases left between them. CDR3 sequence: CASGLQNRVDTEAFF. DNA for the CDR3: TGTGCTAGTGGTTTGCAAAACAGGGTCGACACTGAAGCTTTCTTT.

This sequence joins TRBV4-2 and TRBJ1-2; D perhaps matches TRBD1 (6 bases). The germline V gene has CDR1 LGHNA and CDR2 YNFKEQ. Trimming took off 0 bases at V and 5 bases at J, with 13 bases between the two ends. The CDR3 length is 15 residues. The CDR3 loop is CASSQEGGLSYGYTF. The CDR3 coding sequence is TGTGCCAGCAGCCAAGAAGGGGGATTATCGTATGGCTACACCTTC.

This chain connects TRBV30 to TRBJ1-5; TRBD1 matches 11 bases. The V segment lost 1 base and the J segment 6 bases; nucleotides outside the gene matches: 5. CDR3 length: 15 amino acids. Per the germline V gene, CDR1 is GTSNPN and CDR2 is SVGIG (reference sequence). CDR3 loop: CAWSAGQGAGQPQHF. CDR3 in DNA: TGTGCCTGGAGTGCCGGACAGGGGGCAGGTCAGCCCCAGCATTTT. The full variable domain, with the rest looked up from reference TRBV30 and TRBJ1-5, is SQTIHQWPATLVQPVGSPLSLECTVEGTSNPNLYWYRQAAGRGLQLLFYSVGIGQISSEVPQNLSASRPQDRQFILSSKKLLLSDSGFYLCAWSAGQGAGQPQHFGDGTRLSIL.

In its sample, this clone was seen once. V usage is TRBV28 and J usage is TRBJ2-5; no definite D call. V was shortened by 3 bases and J by 5 bases, with 16 bases between the two germline ends. In germline, CDR1 is MDHEN, CDR2 SYDVKM. The CDR3 runs to 15 residues. In DNA form, the CDR3 reads TGTGCCAGCAGTTTCCGAGGTCCGACGAGGGAGACCCAGTACTTC. Amino acids: CASSFRGPTRETQYF.

The gene calls are TRBV5-4 and TRBJ2-1; D unclear. The germline V gene has CDR1 SGHNT and CDR2 YYREEE (reference sequence). V was pared by 3 bases and J by 8 bases, with 9 bases between. This CDR3 has 12 residues. DNA for the CDR3: TGTGCCAGCAGCTCGGGTTGGGATGAGCAGTTCTTC. Translating gives CASSSGWDEQFF.

J is TRBJ2-7 and V is TRBV7-8; TRBD1 matches 11 bases. CDR3 length: 14 amino acids. V dropped 5 bases and J dropped 7; count of bases not matched to a gene: 7. Germline V gene data show CDR1 as SGHVS and CDR2 as FQNEAQ. CDR3 in amino acids: CASSPSGQGGEQYF. CDR3 coding DNA: TGTGCCAGCAGCCCTTCGGGACAGGGGGGAGAGCAGTACTTC.

This sequence joins TRBV5-6 and TRBJ2-7; the match to TRBD1 covers 8 bases. The V gene end was trimmed by 4 bases and the J gene end by 0 bases; junction bases not matched to a gene: 6. Germline V gives CDR1 SGHDT, CDR2 YYEEEE. The CDR3 is 15 amino acids. CDR3 bases: TGTGCCAGCAGCCGACAGGGGAACCCCTCCTACGAGCAGTACTTC. This gives the protein CASSRQGNPSYEQYF.

The chain combines TRBV7-9 with TRBJ1-2; 12 nucleotides line up with TRBD1. V shed 5 bases, J shed 8 bases, and the junction held 6 bases outside the gene matches. Germline assignment: CDR1 SEHNR and CDR2 FQNEAQ (reference sequence). The CDR3 sequence is 14 residues long. The CDR3 is CASSNRDRGQGYTF. The CDR3 coding sequence is TGTGCCAGCAGCAACCGGGACAGGGGGCAAGGCTACACCTTC.

The chain combines TRBV5-1 with TRBJ1-2, with TRBD1 matching 12 bases. The germline CDR1 and CDR2 sequences are SGHRS and YFSETQ. This CDR3 has 16 amino acids. With V trimmed by 4 bases and J by 8 bases, 12 bases remained unmatched. In nucleotides, the CDR3 is TGCGCCAGCAGCCTCACCCCGGGACAGGGGGCTGGGGGCTACACCTTC. It translates to CASSLTPGQGAGGYTF.

This clone was seen a handful of times. The chain has TRBV18 and TRBJ2-3; TRBD1 aligns across 8 bases. The CDR3 sequence is 16 residues long. The V gene's germline CDR1 is KGHSH and CDR2 LQKENI. Losses at the gene ends were 3 bases for V and 1 base for J; bases not matched to a gene: 6. CDR3 sequence: CASSPDRGWGTDTQYF. CDR3 coding DNA: TGTGCCAGCTCACCCGACAGGGGATGGGGCACAGATACGCAGTATTTT.

The CDR3 nucleotides are TGTGCCAGCTACGGGACAGGGTATGGAGATACGCAGTATTTT. It specifies CASYGTGYGDTQYF. The chain combines TRBV18 with TRBJ2-3, with 9 bases identical to TRBD1. V lost 7 bases and J lost 5; bases outside the gene matches: 7. This CDR3 comprises 14 residues. CDR1 is KGHSH and CDR2 is LQKENI in the germline V gene. The complete variable domain, with remaining parts taken from reference TRBV18 and TRBJ2-3, reads NAGVMQNPRHLVRRRGQEARLRCSPMKGHSHVYWYRQLPEEGLKFMVYLQKENIIDESGMPKERFSAEFPKEGPSILRIQQVVRGDSAAYFCASYGTGYGDTQYFGPGTRLTVL.

The rearrangement joins TRBV28 to TRBJ2-7; D may be TRBD1 (6 bases). Trimming took 5 bases from V and 0 from J, leaving 17 bases between them. CDR1 MDHEN and CDR2 SYDVKM come from the germline V gene. The CDR3 loop spans 16 amino acids. The CDR3 loop reads CASSPHGQTSSYEQYF. Written as DNA, the CDR3 is TGTGCCAGCAGTCCACACGGACAGACGAGCTCCTACGAGCAGTACTTC.

This chain joins TRBV7-3 and TRBJ2-2; D remains unclear. Germline V gives CDR1 SGHTA, CDR2 FQGTGA. CDR3 length equals 16 residues. Trimming took 6 bases from V and 0 from J, leaving 14 bases between them. CDR3 loop: CASSQAVQANTGELFF. The DNA of the CDR3 is TGTGCCAGCAGTCAGGCTGTCCAGGCGAACACCGGGGAGCTGTTTTTT.

This clone was seen only a few times. The chain recombines TRBV6-1 with TRBJ1-3; no clear D. From germline, CDR1 is MNHNS and CDR2 SASEGT. The V gene lost 4 bases and the J gene lost 0 bases, with 16 bases spanning the gap. The CDR3 is 17 residues long. The CDR3 DNA sequence: TGTGCCAGCAGTGCCAATGGGCTTTCAAGCTCTGGAAACACCATATATTTT. Amino acid sequence: CASSANGLSSSGNTIYF.

The V call is TRBV6-1, the J call TRBJ1-2, with TRBD1 matching over 9 bases. CDR1 and CDR2 from the germline V gene are MNHNS and SASEGT. The CDR3 is 15 amino acids. With V trimmed by 1 base and J by 12 bases, 12 bases remained unmatched. Here the CDR3 reads CASSEGTGEGGKDTF. Here the CDR3 DNA reads TGTGCCAGCAGTGAAGGGACAGGGGAAGGTGGTAAGGACACCTTC.

This clone was detected only once. The CDR3 loop reads CASRNTGRVRDEQFF. CDR3 DNA sequence: TGTGCCAGCAGGAATACAGGGAGGGTGAGGGATGAGCAGTTCTTC. The J gene is TRBJ2-1, the V gene TRBV6-6, with a possible D match to TRBD2 (7 bases). CDR1 is MNHNY, CDR2 SVGAGI, per germline (reference sequence). V was clipped by 6 bases and J by 8 bases, with 20 bases between them. The length of the CDR3 is 15 residues.

The genes are TRBV29-1 and TRBJ2-7, with 11 bases that match TRBD2. The V segment lost 5 bases and the J segment 0 bases; nucleotides outside the gene matches: 9. From germline, CDR1 is SQVTM and CDR2 ANQGSEA. The length of the CDR3 is 16 residues. CDR3 amino acids: CSVSGLAGGTSYEQYF. In DNA, the CDR3 is TGCAGCGTTTCGGGGCTAGCGGGGGGCACCTCCTACGAGCAGTACTTC.

This clone came up a few times. CDR3: CASSLAGRGMGELFF. CDR3 coding DNA: TGTGCCAGCAGCTTAGCGGGCAGGGGTATGGGGGAGCTGTTTTTT. This chain joins TRBV7-2 and TRBJ2-2, with a weak D call TRBD1 (6 bases). Germline V gives CDR1 SGHTA, CDR2 FQGNSA. Deletions cut 0 bases from V and 8 bases from J, with 13 bases between. The CDR3 runs to 15 residues.

The V and J genes are TRBV14 and TRBJ1-4; no reliable D call. Trimming took off 2 bases at V and 8 bases at J, with 6 bases between the two ends. The length of the CDR3 is 12 residues. The germline V gene encodes CDR1 SGHDN and CDR2 FVKESK. The CDR3 loop reads CASSQLLEKLFF. As DNA, the CDR3 is TGTGCCAGCAGCCAACTCCTCGAAAAACTGTTTTTT.

The chain recombines TRBV19 with TRBJ2-5; tentative D call: TRBD2 (5 bases). The ends were cut back, 5 bases at V and 5 bases at J, with 9 bases in the middle. CDR1 and CDR2 from the germline V gene are LNHDA and SQIVND (reference sequence). The CDR3 is 12 amino acids. The CDR3 is CASSVDLETQYF. The CDR3 DNA follows: TGTGCCAGTAGTGTGGACTTGGAGACCCAGTACTTC.

The V call is TRBV7-2, the J call TRBJ2-3, with a weak D call TRBD2 (6 bases). V gave up 4 bases and J gave up 6 bases, with 20 bases separating them. The CDR3 loop spans 16 amino acids. CDR1 is SGHTA and CDR2 is FQGNSA in the germline V gene. The CDR3: CASSSRRGGAPDTQYF. CDR3 nucleotide sequence: TGTGCCAGCAGCTCCCGCCGGGGCGGGGCACCGGATACGCAGTATTTT. Full variable domain (rest looked up from reference TRBV7-2 and TRBJ2-3): GAGVSQSPSNKVTEKGKDVELRCDPISGHTALYWYRQSLGQGLEFLIYFQGNSAPDKSGLPSDRFSAERTGGSVSTLTIQRTQQEDSAVYLCASSSRRGGAPDTQYFGPGTRLTVL.

The chain employs TRBV7-3 and TRBJ1-2; TRBD1 aligns across 7 bases. This CDR3 has 14 residues. The trim removed 2 bases at V and 3 bases at J, leaving 3 bases unmatched. Germline lookup yields CDR1 SGHTA and CDR2 FQGTGA. The CDR3 here is CASSLEGTDYGYTF. The CDR3, as DNA: TGTGCCAGCAGCTTAGAGGGGACAGACTATGGCTACACCTTC. The full variable domain, its missing parts supplied by reference TRBV7-3 and TRBJ1-2, is GAGVSQTPSNKVTEKGKYVELRCDPISGHTALYWYRQSLGQGPEFLIYFQGTGAADDSGLPNDRFFAVRPEGSVSTLKIQRTERGDSAVYLCASSLEGTDYGYTFGSGTRLTVV.

For the CDR3, the DNA is TGTGCCAGCAGCCCTTCAGCGGGGGGTACCTACAATGAGCAGTTCTTC. Amino acids: CASSPSAGGTYNEQFF. V usage is TRBV4-2 and J usage is TRBJ2-1; 9 positions agree with TRBD2. CDR1 LGHNA and CDR2 YNFKEQ come from the germline V gene. This CDR3 is built from 16 residues. Trimming took 4 bases from V and 2 from J; bases not matched to a gene: 6.

This clone occurred a few times. The chain uses TRBV28 and TRBJ2-3; the match to TRBD1 covers 12 bases. After removal of 5 bases from V and 7 bases from J, the junction contained 7 bases not matched to a gene. Germline V gene lookup returns CDR1 MDHEN and CDR2 SYDVKM. This CDR3 has 15 amino acids. CDR3 region: CASSEAGQGANTQYF. For the CDR3, the DNA is TGTGCCAGCAGTGAGGCGGGACAGGGGGCAAATACGCAGTATTTT.

CDR3: CASSEQGGTDTQYF. The CDR3 DNA reads as TGTGCCAGCAGTGAACAGGGTGGGACAGATACGCAGTATTTT. The genes are TRBV2 and TRBJ2-3, with a tentative D call TRBD1 (5 bases). Germline V gene lookup returns CDR1 SNHLY and CDR2 FYNNEI. This CDR3 comprises 14 residues. V was clipped by 2 bases and J by 3 bases, with 9 bases between them.

The J gene is TRBJ2-7, the V gene TRBV6-6; D is possibly TRBD2 (6 bases). CDR1 MNHNY and CDR2 SVGAGI come from the germline V gene (reference sequence). Trimming shortened V by 6 bases and J by 9 bases, and 15 bases separated the two germline ends. The CDR3 consists of 12 residues. This chain's CDR3 is CASRPGGGGQYF. The CDR3, as DNA: TGTGCCAGCAGACCCGGGGGTGGGGGGCAGTACTTC.

The chain couples TRBV7-9 to TRBJ2-2, with D perhaps TRBD1 (5 bases). Deletions cut 5 bases from V and 1 base from J, with 14 bases between. Germline CDR1 SEHNR, CDR2 FQNEAQ (reference sequence). CDR3 size: 16 residues. CDR3 sequence reads: CASSHPVTVNTGELFF. As DNA, the CDR3 is TGTGCCAGCAGCCATCCCGTGACAGTGAACACCGGGGAGCTGTTTTTT.

The rearrangement links TRBV19 to TRBJ1-5, with 7 positions matching TRBD1. This CDR3 has 15 residues. Germline lookup yields CDR1 LNHDA and CDR2 SQIVND (reference sequence). V lost 7 bases and J lost 1; bases outside the gene matches: 7. The CDR3 nucleotides read TGTGCCAGTAAAGAACAGGGGAGGAGCAATCAGCCCCAGCATTTT. It codes for CASKEQGRSNQPQHF. Full variable domain (remainder filled in from reference TRBV19 and TRBJ1-5): DGGITQSPKYLFRKEGQNVTLSCEQNLNHDAMYWYRQDPGQGLRLIYYSQIVNDFQKGDIAEGYSVSREKKESFPLTVTSAQKNPTAFYLCASKEQGRSNQPQHFGDGTRLSIL.

The gene calls are TRBV7-2 and TRBJ1-2; 10 bases agree with TRBD1. CDR1 is SGHTA and CDR2 is FQGNSA in the germline V gene. This CDR3 is built from 13 residues. Trimming removed 5 bases from V and 6 bases from J; junction bases left unmatched: 3. CDR3 coding DNA: TGTGCCAGCAGCCGAGGGACAGGGGATGGCTACACCTTC. Encoded protein: CASSRGTGDGYTF.

The rearrangement links TRBV18 to TRBJ2-2; the D gene is possibly TRBD1 (6 bases). CDR1 and CDR2 from the germline V gene are KGHSH and LQKENI. V shed 3 bases and J shed 0 bases, with 14 bases lying between them. The CDR3 has 17 residues. The CDR3 loop reads CASSPQLGQPNTGELFF. The CDR3 nucleotides read TGTGCCAGCTCACCGCAGCTCGGACAGCCGAACACCGGGGAGCTGTTTTTT.

The chain uses TRBV6-5 and TRBJ2-7; weak D call: TRBD2 (5 bases). The CDR3 is 16 residues long. Germline assignment: CDR1 MNHEY and CDR2 SVGAGI. The ends were cut back, 2 bases at V and 3 bases at J, with 17 bases in the middle. This CDR3 reads CASSYVFGQEDYEQYF. In nucleotides, the CDR3 is TGTGCCAGCAGTTACGTGTTCGGTCAGGAGGACTACGAGCAGTACTTC.